The source of this T cell receptor (beta chain) is a study of T cells in tumors after PD-1 blockade. Whole-study context: Some patients also took daily vismodegib 150 mg during anti-PD-1 treatment. General study points: Some novel exhausted tumor clones appeared in pre-treatment blood, suggesting peripheral recruitment.

Assay used: immunoSEQ multiplex PCR; TCRdb lists only in-frame clones, some missing. The data show tens of thousands of clones, with around 80% seen just once and 26% held by the top ten. Turning to this clone: The antigen is not known. One junction end disagrees with the germline gene, perhaps due to a read error.

This CDR3 comprises 16 residues. Per germline, CDR1 MGHRA and CDR2 YSYEKL. J is TRBJ2-3 and V is TRBV4-1; 9 nucleotides match TRBD2. The input for sequencing was PBMCs, taken before anti-PD-1 treatment. The sequence was collected from a human donor with basal cell carcinoma. The CDR3 loop is CASSQGAGTSTDTQYF. The CDR3 nucleotides are TGCGCCAGCAGCCAAGGGGCCGGGACTAGCACCGATACGCAGTATTTT.